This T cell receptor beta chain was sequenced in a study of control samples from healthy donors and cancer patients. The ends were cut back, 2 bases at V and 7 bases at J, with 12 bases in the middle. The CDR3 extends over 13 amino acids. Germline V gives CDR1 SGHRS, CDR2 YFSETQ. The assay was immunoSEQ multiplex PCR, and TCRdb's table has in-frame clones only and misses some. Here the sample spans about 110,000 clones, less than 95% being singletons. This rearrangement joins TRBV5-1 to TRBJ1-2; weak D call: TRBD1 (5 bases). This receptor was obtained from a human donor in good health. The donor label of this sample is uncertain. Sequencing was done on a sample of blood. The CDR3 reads CASSFSQGFGYTF. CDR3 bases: TGCGCCAGCAGCTTTAGTCAGGGTTTTGGCTACACCTTC.